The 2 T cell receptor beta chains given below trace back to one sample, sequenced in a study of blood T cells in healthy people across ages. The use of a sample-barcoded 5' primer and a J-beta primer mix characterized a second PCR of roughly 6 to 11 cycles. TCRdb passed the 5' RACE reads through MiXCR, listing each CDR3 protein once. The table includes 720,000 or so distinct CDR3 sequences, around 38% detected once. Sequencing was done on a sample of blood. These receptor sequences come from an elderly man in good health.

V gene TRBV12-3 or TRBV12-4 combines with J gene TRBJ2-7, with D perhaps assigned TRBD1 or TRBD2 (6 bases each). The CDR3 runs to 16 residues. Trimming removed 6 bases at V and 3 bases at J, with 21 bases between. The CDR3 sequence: CASSLRGAGLDYEQYF. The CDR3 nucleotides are TGTGCCAGCAGCCTTAGGGGGGCAGGACTCGACTACGAGCAGTACTTC.

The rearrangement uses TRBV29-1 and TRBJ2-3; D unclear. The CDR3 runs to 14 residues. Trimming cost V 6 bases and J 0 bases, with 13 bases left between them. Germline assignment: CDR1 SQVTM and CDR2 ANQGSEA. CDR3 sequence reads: CSVRPVGSTDTQYF. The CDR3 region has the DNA TGCAGCGTCCGCCCGGTGGGGAGCACAGATACGCAGTATTTT.